These 7 T cell receptor beta chains were sequenced from one sample in a study of blood T cell repertoires in COVID-19. The assay was immunoSEQ multiplex PCR, and TCRdb's table has in-frame clones only and misses some. The repertoire holds about 150,000 clones, with about 87% as singletons. The source material was peripheral blood. The receptor set was obtained from a man in his forties or fifties with active COVID-19.

The CDR3: CASSPTAVSYGYTF. The DNA for the CDR3 is TGTGCCAGCTCACCGACTGCGGTGAGTTATGGCTACACCTTC. The chain has TRBV18 and TRBJ1-2; D gene ambiguous. V lost 3 bases to trimming and J lost 5 bases, with 13 bases between them. Germline CDR1 is KGHSH and CDR2 is LQKENI. This CDR3 is 14 amino acids long. The full variable domain, its missing parts supplied by reference TRBV18 and TRBJ1-2, is NAGVMQNPRHLVRRRGQEARLRCSPMKGHSHVYWYRQLPEEGLKFMVYLQKENIIDESGMPKERFSAEFPKEGPSILRIQQVVRGDSAAYFCASSPTAVSYGYTFGSGTRLTVV.

This clone came up a few times. Here the CDR3 DNA reads TGTGCCAGCAGCTTGGGACAGGAGCCTTATGGCTACACCTTC. Its protein is CASSLGQEPYGYTF. This chain connects TRBV5-4 to TRBJ1-2; D might be TRBD1 (6 bases). Germline-derived CDR1 and CDR2 are SGHNT and YYREEE (reference sequence). The V end was cut by 0 bases, the J end by 5 bases, with 11 bases between. The CDR3 runs to 14 residues.

The rearrangement uses TRBV6-5 and TRBJ2-1; 8 nucleotides agree with TRBD1. Germline-derived CDR1 and CDR2 are MNHEY and SVGAGI. The CDR3 totals 15 residues. Germline trimming cut 6 bases from V and 5 bases from J; bases unmatched to any gene: 9. CDR3 bases: TGTGCCAGCAGCCAGGACAGGGCGGGGCACAATGAGCAGTTCTTC. It codes for CASSQDRAGHNEQFF.

This chain connects TRBV12-3 or TRBV12-4 to TRBJ1-2; 8 bases fit TRBD1. The CDR3 covers 13 residues. V gave up 5 bases and J gave up 4 bases; unmatched junction bases: 3. For the CDR3, the DNA is TGTGCCAGCAGTCCGGACAGGGTCTATGGCTACACCTTC. Encoded protein: CASSPDRVYGYTF.

This clone was seen a single time. V and J are TRBV6-5 and TRBJ2-7; D unresolved. Germline values: CDR1 MNHEY, CDR2 SVGAGI. The CDR3 is 14 amino acids. V lost 2 bases to trimming and J lost 1 base, with 9 bases between them. In DNA, the CDR3 is TGTGCCAGCAGTTACCGTGACTTATCCTACGAGCAGTACTTC. It specifies CASSYRDLSYEQYF.

The chain uses TRBV21-1 and TRBJ2-1; TRBD2 is the table's D call and was not checked against the DNA. TRBV21-1 is termed a pseudogene. The CDR3 runs to 17 residues. The CDR3 sequence is CASDGTSGVRSYNEQFF. In DNA, the CDR3 is TGTGCCAGCGACGGGACTAGCGGGGTGCGTTCCTACAATGAGCAGTTCTTC.

The chain combines TRBV19 with TRBJ2-1, with D perhaps matching TRBD2 (5 bases). The CDR3 consists of 22 residues. The germline V and J ends were trimmed by 3 bases and 10 bases, with 40 bases remaining between them. The germline V gene has CDR1 LNHDA and CDR2 SQIVND (reference sequence). The chain's CDR3 is CASSMGITASKAKAKLGGEQFF. In DNA, the CDR3 is TGTGCCAGTAGTATGGGGATCACCGCGTCTAAAGCAAAGGCAAAGTTAGGAGGCGAGCAGTTCTTC.